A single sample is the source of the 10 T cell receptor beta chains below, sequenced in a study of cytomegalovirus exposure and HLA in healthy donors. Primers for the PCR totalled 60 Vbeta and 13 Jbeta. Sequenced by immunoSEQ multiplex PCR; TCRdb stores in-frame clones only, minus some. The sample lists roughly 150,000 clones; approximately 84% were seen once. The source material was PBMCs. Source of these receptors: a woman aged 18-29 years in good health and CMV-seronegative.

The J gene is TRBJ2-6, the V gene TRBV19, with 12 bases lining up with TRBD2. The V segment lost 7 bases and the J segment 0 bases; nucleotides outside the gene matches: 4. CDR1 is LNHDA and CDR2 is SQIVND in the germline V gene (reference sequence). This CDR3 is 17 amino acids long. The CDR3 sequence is CASNPSGRGSGANVLTF. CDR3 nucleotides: TGTGCCAGTAACCCTAGCGGGAGGGGCTCTGGGGCCAACGTCCTGACTTTC.

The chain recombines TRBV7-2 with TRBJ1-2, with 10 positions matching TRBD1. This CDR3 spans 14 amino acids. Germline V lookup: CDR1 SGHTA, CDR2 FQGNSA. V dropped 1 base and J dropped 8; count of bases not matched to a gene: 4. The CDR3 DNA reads TGTGCCAGCAGCTTAGTGGGACAGGGGAGCGGCTACACCTTC. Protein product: CASSLVGQGSGYTF.

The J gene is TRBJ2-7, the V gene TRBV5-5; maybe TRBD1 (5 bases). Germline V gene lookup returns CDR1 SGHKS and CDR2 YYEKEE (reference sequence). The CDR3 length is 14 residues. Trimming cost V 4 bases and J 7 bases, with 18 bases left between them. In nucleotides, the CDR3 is TGTGCCAGCAGCCCCGGTGGGGCGTTCGGGGAGCAGTACTTC. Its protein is CASSPGGAFGEQYF.

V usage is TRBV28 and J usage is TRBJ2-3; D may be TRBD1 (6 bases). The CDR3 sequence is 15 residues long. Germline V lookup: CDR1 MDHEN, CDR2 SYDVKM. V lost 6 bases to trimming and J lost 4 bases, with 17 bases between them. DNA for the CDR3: TGTGCCAGCAGCCCGGGACACCGTCCCGCAGATACGCAGTATTTT. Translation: CASSPGHRPADTQYF.

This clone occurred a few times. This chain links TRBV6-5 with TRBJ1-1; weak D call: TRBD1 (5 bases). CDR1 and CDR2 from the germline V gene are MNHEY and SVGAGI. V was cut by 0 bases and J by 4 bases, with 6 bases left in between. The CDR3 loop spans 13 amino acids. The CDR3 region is CASSYSGGTEAFF. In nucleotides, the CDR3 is TGTGCCAGCAGTTACTCGGGGGGCACTGAAGCTTTCTTT.

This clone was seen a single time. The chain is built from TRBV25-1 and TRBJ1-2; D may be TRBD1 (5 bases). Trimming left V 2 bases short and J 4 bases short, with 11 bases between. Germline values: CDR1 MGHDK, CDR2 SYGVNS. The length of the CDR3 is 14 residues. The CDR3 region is CASSERRQSYGYTF. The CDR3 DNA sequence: TGTGCCAGCAGTGAACGTAGACAGTCCTATGGCTACACCTTC.

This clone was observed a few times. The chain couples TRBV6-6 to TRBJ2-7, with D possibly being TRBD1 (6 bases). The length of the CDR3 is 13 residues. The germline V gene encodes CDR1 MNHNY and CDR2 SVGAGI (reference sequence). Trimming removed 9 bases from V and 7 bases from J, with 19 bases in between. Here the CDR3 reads CASGTSGMWEQYF. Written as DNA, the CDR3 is TGTGCCAGTGGGACATCAGGAATGTGGGAGCAGTACTTC.

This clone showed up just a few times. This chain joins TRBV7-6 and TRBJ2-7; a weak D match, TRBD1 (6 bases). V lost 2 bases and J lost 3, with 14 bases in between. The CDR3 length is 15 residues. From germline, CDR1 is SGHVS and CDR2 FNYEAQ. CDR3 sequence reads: CASSLLEQGGYEQYF. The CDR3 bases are TGTGCCAGCAGCTTATTGGAACAGGGTGGCTACGAGCAGTACTTC.

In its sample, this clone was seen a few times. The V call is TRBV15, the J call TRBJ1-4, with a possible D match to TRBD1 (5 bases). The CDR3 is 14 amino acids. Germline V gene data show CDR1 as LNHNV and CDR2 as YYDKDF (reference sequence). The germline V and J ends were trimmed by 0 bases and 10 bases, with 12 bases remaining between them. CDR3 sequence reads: CATSRDLRGGKLFF. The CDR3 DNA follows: TGTGCCACCAGCAGAGATTTGCGGGGGGGAAAACTGTTTTTT.

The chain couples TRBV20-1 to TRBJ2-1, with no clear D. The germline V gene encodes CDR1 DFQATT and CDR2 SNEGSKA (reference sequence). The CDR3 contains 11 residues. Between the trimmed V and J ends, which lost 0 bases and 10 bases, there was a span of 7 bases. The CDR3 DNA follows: TGCAGTGCTAGAGATTGGGCCGAGCAGTTCTTC. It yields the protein CSARDWAEQFF.